The 15 T cell receptor beta chains below were found in one sample sequenced in a study of human T cells and chemical hapten exposure (dated by TCRdb to 2020 to 2023). The intended sense of this specimen's time point label: pre-sensitization, week 0. The treatment or condition label of this sample denotes: therapeutic diphenylcyclopropenone sensitization with weekly scalp DPC. The method behind the library was RACE. The instrument was a NextSeq 500. The public reads were reprocessed in TCRdb via fastp at Q25 and MiXCR, keeping in-frame beta chains. Rows merge per CDR3 protein into single entries with the most common DNA and genes. The sample table lists fewer than 300,000 distinct CDR3 sequences, 7.5% to 9% of them with a count of one. The ten largest clones add up to under 2.5% of the sample. The sample in question was whole blood, obtained in connection with sensitization to the hapten diphenylcyclopropenone (DPC). The origin of the receptors is a woman aged 40 to 49 with alopecia areata. Some clones in this sample may be carry-over from other donors' samples.

This clonotype came up once. A much bigger clone sits one base away, suggesting this may be a read error. This likely comes from a read error, as the CDR3 has no conserved phenylalanine or tryptophan at its end. The chain recombines TRBV6-5 with TRBJ1-5, with D perhaps TRBD1 (6 bases). The V end was cut by 6 bases, the J end by 4 bases, with 13 bases between. CDR3 length: 14 amino acids. Germline values: CDR1 MNHEY, CDR2 SVGAGI. In DNA form, the CDR3 reads TGTGCCAGCAGCTCGGGACAACCTAATCAGCCCCAGCATTCT. Its translation: CASSSGQPNQPQHS.

The chain joins TRBV28 to TRBJ2-3; tentatively, D is TRBD1 or TRBD2 (6 bases each). V shed 4 bases and J shed 2 bases, with 16 bases lying between them. This CDR3 is built from 16 residues. The V gene's germline CDR1 is MDHEN and CDR2 SYDVKM. CDR3 in DNA: TGTGCCAGCAGTTCCAACGGGGGCGGCCCCACAGATACGCAGTATTTT. This sequence encodes CASSSNGGGPTDTQYF. Full variable domain (rest looked up from reference TRBV28 and TRBJ2-3): DVKVTQSSRYLVKRTGEKVFLECVQDMDHENMFWYRQDPGLGLRLIYFSYDVKMKEKGDIPEGYSVSREKKERFSLILESASTNQTSMYLCASSSNGGGPTDTQYFGPGTRLTVL.

This chain uses TRBV2 with TRBJ2-7; 9 bases are a match to TRBD1. CDR3 length: 14 residues. Losses at the gene ends were 5 bases for V and 5 bases for J; bases not matched to a gene: 7. CDR1 is SNHLY, CDR2 FYNNEI, per germline. The DNA of the CDR3 is TGTGCCAGCAGTCCGGGGACAGGGCGCCACGAGCAGTACTTC. Protein: CASSPGTGRHEQYF. Variable domain in full (rest from reference TRBV2 and TRBJ2-7): EPEVTQTPSHQVTQMGQEVILRCVPISNHLYFYWYRQILGQKVEFLVSFYNNEISEKSEIFDDQFSVERPDGSNFTLKIRSTKLEDSAMYFCASSPGTGRHEQYFGPGTRLTVT.

This clonotype was counted once. DNA of the CDR3: TGTGCCAGCAGTAAGGGGTGGACGAAGGAGCAGTACTTC. Protein: CASSKGWTKEQYF. The J gene is TRBJ2-7, the V gene TRBV6-1, with D perhaps TRBD1 (5 bases). This CDR3 is built from 13 residues. The germline gives CDR1 MNHNS, CDR2 SASEGT. With 5 bases removed from V and 7 bases from J, the gap between germline ends came to 15 bases.

The sample holds many counts of this clonotype. The chain recombines TRBV4-2 with TRBJ2-3; 11 positions agree with TRBD2. CDR1 LGHNA and CDR2 YNFKEQ come from the germline V gene. There are 17 residues in the CDR3. With 0 bases clipped from V and 3 bases from J, the junction kept 5 bases outside the gene matches. CDR3 nucleotide sequence: TGTGCCAGCAGCCAAGATCTAGCGGGAGGCGGGACAGATACGCAGTATTTT. Translated: CASSQDLAGGGTDTQYF.

This chain connects TRBV7-9 to TRBJ2-3; TRBD1 aligns across 7 bases. Germline V gene lookup returns CDR1 SEHNR and CDR2 FQNEAQ (reference sequence). Unmatched junction bases numbered 7, after V lost 5 bases and J lost 2 bases. CDR3 length: 15 amino acids. CDR3 coding DNA: TGTGCCAGCAGCCGGCAGGGGGTGGCCACAGATACGCAGTATTTT. Amino acids: CASSRQGVATDTQYF.

This clonotype was recorded a few times. The chain employs TRBV6-2 or TRBV6-3 and TRBJ2-7; D might be TRBD1 (6 bases). The V gene's germline CDR1 is MNHEY and CDR2 SVGEGT. This CDR3 contains 11 residues. The V and J ends lost 9 bases and 1 base respectively, with 7 bases between them. CDR3 residues: CASTGSYEQYF. The CDR3 region has the DNA TGTGCCAGTACAGGGTCCTACGAGCAGTACTTC.

The rearrangement uses TRBV29-1 and TRBJ1-2; a possible D gene is TRBD1 (6 bases). The germline V and J ends were trimmed by 7 bases and 4 bases, with 10 bases remaining between them. The germline gives CDR1 SQVTM, CDR2 ANQGSEA. The CDR3 consists of 11 residues. DNA of the CDR3: TGCAGCGGCATGGACAGCTATGGCTACACCTTC. Translation: CSGMDSYGYTF.

This clonotype was counted at least ten times. The chain uses TRBV6-4 and TRBJ2-2; tentative D call: TRBD2 (6 bases). Trimming pared 5 bases from V and 3 bases from J, leaving 13 bases between. CDR1 MRHNA and CDR2 SNTAGT come from the germline V gene. The CDR3 length is 15 residues. This CDR3 is CASSPGLADTGELFF. The DNA of the CDR3 is TGTGCCAGCAGTCCGGGACTGGCAGACACCGGGGAGCTGTTTTTT.

This clonotype was counted only a few times. This rearrangement joins TRBV9 to TRBJ2-7; D is possibly TRBD1 (6 bases). The CDR3 totals 13 residues. V lost 0 bases to trimming and J lost 5 bases, with 9 bases between them. CDR1 is SGDLS, CDR2 YYNGEE, per germline. The CDR3 sequence is CASSVEQGDEQYF. The CDR3 DNA follows: TGTGCCAGCAGCGTAGAACAGGGCGACGAGCAGTACTTC.

This clonotype has ten or more counts. This chain connects TRBV5-6 to TRBJ2-5; a possible D gene is TRBD2 (6 bases). This CDR3 is built from 14 residues. The germline V and J ends were trimmed by 2 bases and 2 bases, with 10 bases remaining between them. From germline, CDR1 is SGHDT and CDR2 YYEEEE. This chain's CDR3 is CASSFGGNQETQYF. The CDR3 region has the DNA TGTGCCAGCAGCTTCGGAGGGAATCAAGAGACCCAGTACTTC. Combining the CDR3 with reference TRBV5-6 and TRBJ2-5 gives the whole variable domain DAGVTQSPTHLIKTRGQQVTLRCSPKSGHDTVSWYQQALGQGPQFIFQYYEEEERQRGNFPDRFSGHQFPNYSSELNVNALLLGDSALYLCASSFGGNQETQYFGPGTRLLVL.

This clonotype occurred a few times. This chain connects TRBV29-1 to TRBJ1-4; D remains ambiguous. CDR1 and CDR2 (germline): SQVTM, ANQGSEA. Trimming pared 5 bases from V and 6 bases from J, leaving 7 bases between. The CDR3 is 11 residues long. CDR3 amino acids: CSVRTDEKLFF. The CDR3 DNA reads as TGCAGCGTTCGGACGGATGAAAAACTGTTTTTT.

This clonotype came up a few times. DNA for the CDR3: TGCGCCAGCAGCTTAGGACAGGTTAGTTTCTACGAGCAGTACTTC. Amino acid sequence: CASSLGQVSFYEQYF. The chain links TRBV5-1 to TRBJ2-7, with 7 bases fitting TRBD1. The CDR3 consists of 15 residues. V shed 2 bases, J shed 3 bases, and the junction held 8 bases outside the gene matches. Germline V gene data show CDR1 as SGHRS and CDR2 as YFSETQ.

J is TRBJ2-3 and V is TRBV6-6, with D possibly matching TRBD2 (5 bases). The germline V gene encodes CDR1 MNHNY and CDR2 SVGAGI (reference sequence). This CDR3 is built from 16 residues. V was trimmed by 0 bases and J by 5 bases, leaving 15 bases between them. CDR3 in amino acids: CASSYSRRRAEDTQYF. The CDR3 bases are TGTGCCAGCAGTTACTCGAGAAGGCGGGCTGAAGATACGCAGTATTTT.

This clonotype was counted ten times or more. The genes are TRBV7-9 and TRBJ1-1, with 9 bases lining up with TRBD1. Germline loops: CDR1 SEHNR, CDR2 FQNEAQ (reference sequence). The length of the CDR3 is 15 residues. Losses at the gene ends were 5 bases for V and 1 base for J; bases not matched to a gene: 5. The CDR3 region has the DNA TGTGCCAGCAGCGGAAACAGGGGGCCGAACACTGAAGCTTTCTTT. Translation gives CASSGNRGPNTEAFF.